This record looks at one T cell receptor (beta chain) sequence and its context. With V trimmed by 2 bases and J by 6 bases, 4 bases remained unmatched. Germline CDR1 is MNHNY and CDR2 is SVGAGI (reference sequence). CDR3 length: 13 amino acids. Second-dose recipients at about 4 or about 12 weeks were treated as one pooled group. Sequenced by immunoSEQ multiplex PCR; TCRdb stores in-frame clones only, minus some. There are under 150,000 clones in the sample; around nine tenths occur only once, and less than 9.5% lies in the top ten. The data originate from a study of T cell responses to AZD1222 COVID-19 vaccine.

The sequence came from an adult who received the AZD1222 COVID-19 vaccine. The V and J genes are TRBV6-6 and TRBJ2-7, with TRBD2 matching over 7 bases. The source material was peripheral blood, sampled 28 days after the second AZD1222 dose. Written as DNA, the CDR3 is TGTGCCAGCAGTTACCAGGGAGGGTTCGAGCAGTACGTC. Translation: CASSYQGGFEQYV.